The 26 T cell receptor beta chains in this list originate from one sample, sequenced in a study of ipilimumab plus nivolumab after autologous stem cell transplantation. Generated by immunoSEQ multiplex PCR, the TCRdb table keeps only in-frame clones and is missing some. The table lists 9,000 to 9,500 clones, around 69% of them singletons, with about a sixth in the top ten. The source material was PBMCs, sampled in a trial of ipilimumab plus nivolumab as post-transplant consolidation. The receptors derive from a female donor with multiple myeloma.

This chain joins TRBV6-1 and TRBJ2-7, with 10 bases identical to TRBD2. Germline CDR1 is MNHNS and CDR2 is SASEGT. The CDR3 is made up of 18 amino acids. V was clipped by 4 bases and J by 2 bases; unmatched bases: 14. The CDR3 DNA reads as TGTGCCAGCAGTGTTGGGGACCTACTAGCGGGAAACCCCTACGAGCAGTACTTC. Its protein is CASSVGDLLAGNPYEQYF.

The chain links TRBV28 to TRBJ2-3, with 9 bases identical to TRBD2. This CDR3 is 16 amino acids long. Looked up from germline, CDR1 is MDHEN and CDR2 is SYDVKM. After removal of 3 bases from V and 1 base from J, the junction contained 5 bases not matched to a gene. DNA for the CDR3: TGTGCCAGCAGTTTCTTAGCGGGAGTCCGCACAGATACGCAGTATTTT. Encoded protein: CASSFLAGVRTDTQYF.

CDR3 residues: CAHDTGELFF. CDR3 sequence (DNA): TGTGCCCATGACACCGGGGAGCTGTTTTTT. The chain recombines TRBV7-3 with TRBJ2-2; D not resolved. This CDR3 contains 10 residues. Germline V lookup: CDR1 SGHTA, CDR2 FQGTGA. V lost 11 bases, J lost 3 bases, and 4 bases lay in between.

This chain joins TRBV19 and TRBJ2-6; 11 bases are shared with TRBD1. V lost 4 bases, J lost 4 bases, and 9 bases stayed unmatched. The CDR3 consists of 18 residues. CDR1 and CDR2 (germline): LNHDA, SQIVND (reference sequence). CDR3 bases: TGTGCCAGTAGTAGAACGGGACAGGGGGGAATCGGGGCCAACGTCCTGACTTTC. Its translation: CASSRTGQGGIGANVLTF. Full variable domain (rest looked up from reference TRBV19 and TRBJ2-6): DGGITQSPKYLFRKEGQNVTLSCEQNLNHDAMYWYRQDPGQGLRLIYYSQIVNDFQKGDIAEGYSVSREKKESFPLTVTSAQKNPTAFYLCASSRTGQGGIGANVLTFGAGSRLTVL.

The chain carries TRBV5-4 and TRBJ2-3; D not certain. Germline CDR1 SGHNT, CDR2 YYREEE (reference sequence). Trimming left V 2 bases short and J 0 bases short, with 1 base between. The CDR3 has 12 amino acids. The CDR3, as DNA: TGTGCCAGCAGCTTAAGCACAGATACGCAGTATTTT. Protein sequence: CASSLSTDTQYF.

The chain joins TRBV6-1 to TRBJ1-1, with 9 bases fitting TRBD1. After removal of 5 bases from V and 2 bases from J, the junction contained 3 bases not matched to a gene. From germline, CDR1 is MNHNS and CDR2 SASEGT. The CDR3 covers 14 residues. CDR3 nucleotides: TGTGCCAGCAGTCCACAGGGGGCTAACACTGAAGCTTTCTTT. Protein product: CASSPQGANTEAFF.

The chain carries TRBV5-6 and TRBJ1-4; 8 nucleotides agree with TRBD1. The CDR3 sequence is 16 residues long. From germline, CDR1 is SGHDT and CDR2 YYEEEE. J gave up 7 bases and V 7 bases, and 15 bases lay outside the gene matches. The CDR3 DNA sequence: TGTGCCAGCTCAACGGCCACAACAGGGGGGAGTGAAAAACTGTTTTTT. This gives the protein CASSTATTGGSEKLFF.

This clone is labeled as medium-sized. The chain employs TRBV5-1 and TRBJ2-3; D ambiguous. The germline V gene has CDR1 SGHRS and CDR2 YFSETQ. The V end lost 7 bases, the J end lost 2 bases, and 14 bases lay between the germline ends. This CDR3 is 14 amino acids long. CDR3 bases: TGCGCCAGCGCAGGCTCGAGATACACAGATACGCAGTATTTT. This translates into CASAGSRYTDTQYF.

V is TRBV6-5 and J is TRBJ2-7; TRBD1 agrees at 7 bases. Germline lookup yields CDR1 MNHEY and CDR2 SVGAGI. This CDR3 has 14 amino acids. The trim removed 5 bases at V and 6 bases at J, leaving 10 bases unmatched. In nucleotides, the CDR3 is TGTGCCAGCAGTCTCCTTACAGGGGTACGCGAGCAGTACTTC. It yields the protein CASSLLTGVREQYF.

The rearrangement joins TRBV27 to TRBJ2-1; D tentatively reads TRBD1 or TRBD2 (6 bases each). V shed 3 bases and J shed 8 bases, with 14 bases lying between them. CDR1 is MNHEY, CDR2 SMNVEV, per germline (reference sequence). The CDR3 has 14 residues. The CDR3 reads CASSLDHGGDEQFF. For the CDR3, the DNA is TGTGCCAGCAGTTTGGATCACGGGGGCGATGAGCAGTTCTTC.

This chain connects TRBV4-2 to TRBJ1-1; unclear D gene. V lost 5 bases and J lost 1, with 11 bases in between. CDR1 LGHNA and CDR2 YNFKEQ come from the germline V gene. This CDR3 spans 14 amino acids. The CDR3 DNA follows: TGTGCCAGCAGCTTAGTTTATCGGAACACTGAAGCTTTCTTT. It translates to CASSLVYRNTEAFF.

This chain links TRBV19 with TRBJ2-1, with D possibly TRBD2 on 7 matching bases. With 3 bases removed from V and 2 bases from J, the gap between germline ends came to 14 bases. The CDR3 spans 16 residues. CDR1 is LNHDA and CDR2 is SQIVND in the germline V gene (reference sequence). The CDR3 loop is CASSISRGGPYNEQFF. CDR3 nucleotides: TGTGCCAGTAGTATTAGTAGGGGGGGCCCCTACAATGAGCAGTTCTTC. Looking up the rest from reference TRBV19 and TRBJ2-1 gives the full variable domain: DGGITQSPKYLFRKEGQNVTLSCEQNLNHDAMYWYRQDPGQGLRLIYYSQIVNDFQKGDIAEGYSVSREKKESFPLTVTSAQKNPTAFYLCASSISRGGPYNEQFFGPGTRLTVL.

The CDR3 bases are TGTGCCAGCAGCTTGGCCTCGGAAAACGAGCAGTACTTC. It yields the protein CASSLASENEQYF. The gene calls are TRBV7-9 and TRBJ2-7; D is unresolved. Trimming stripped 3 bases from V and 5 bases from J, with 11 bases between. This CDR3 contains 13 residues. Germline values: CDR1 SEHNR, CDR2 FQNEAQ (reference sequence). Combining the CDR3 with reference TRBV7-9 and TRBJ2-7 gives the whole variable domain DTGVSQNPRHKITKRGQNVTFRCDPISEHNRLYWYRQTLGQGPEFLTYFQNEAQLEKSRLLSDRFSAERPKGSFSTLEIQRTEQGDSAMYLCASSLASENEQYFGPGTRLTVT.

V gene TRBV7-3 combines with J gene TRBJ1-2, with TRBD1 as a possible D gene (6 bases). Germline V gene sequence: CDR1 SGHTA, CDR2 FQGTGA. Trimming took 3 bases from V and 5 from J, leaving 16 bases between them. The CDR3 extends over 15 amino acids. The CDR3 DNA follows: TGTGCCAGCAGCTTCGGTCAGGGGACCGGATATGGCTACACCTTC. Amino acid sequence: CASSFGQGTGYGYTF.

CDR3 DNA: TGTGCCAGCAGGGAGGAGTTTAGAGTCCACGCGAACACCGGGGAGCTGTTTTTT. Translation gives CASREEFRVHANTGELFF. The gene calls are TRBV9 and TRBJ2-2; tentative D call: TRBD2 (5 bases). Germline CDR1 reads SGDLS; CDR2 reads YYNGEE. With 5 bases removed from V and 0 bases from J, the gap between germline ends came to 20 bases. This CDR3 has 18 amino acids.

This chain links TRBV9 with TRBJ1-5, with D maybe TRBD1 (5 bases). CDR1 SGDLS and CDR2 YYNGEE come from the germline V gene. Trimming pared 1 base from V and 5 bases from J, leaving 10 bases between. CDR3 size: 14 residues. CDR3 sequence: CASSVTPRDQPQHF. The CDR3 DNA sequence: TGTGCCAGCAGCGTAACCCCCAGGGATCAGCCCCAGCATTTT.

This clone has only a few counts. CDR3 amino acids: CASSLNGENTEAFF. DNA of the CDR3: TGTGCCAGCAGCTTAAACGGGGAGAACACTGAAGCTTTCTTT. The gene calls are TRBV7-6 and TRBJ1-1; D is undetermined. This CDR3 has 14 residues. Trimming removed 2 bases from V and 1 base from J, with 8 bases in between. Germline V gene lookup returns CDR1 SGHVS and CDR2 FNYEAQ.

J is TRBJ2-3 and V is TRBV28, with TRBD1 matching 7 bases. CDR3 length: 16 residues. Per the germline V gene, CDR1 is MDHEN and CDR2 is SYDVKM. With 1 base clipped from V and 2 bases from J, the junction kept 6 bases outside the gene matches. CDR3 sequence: CASSLSLGTATDTQYF. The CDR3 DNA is TGTGCCAGCAGTTTATCTCTCGGGACAGCCACAGATACGCAGTATTTT. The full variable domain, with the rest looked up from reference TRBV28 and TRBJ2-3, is DVKVTQSSRYLVKRTGEKVFLECVQDMDHENMFWYRQDPGLGLRLIYFSYDVKMKEKGDIPEGYSVSREKKERFSLILESASTNQTSMYLCASSLSLGTATDTQYFGPGTRLTVL.

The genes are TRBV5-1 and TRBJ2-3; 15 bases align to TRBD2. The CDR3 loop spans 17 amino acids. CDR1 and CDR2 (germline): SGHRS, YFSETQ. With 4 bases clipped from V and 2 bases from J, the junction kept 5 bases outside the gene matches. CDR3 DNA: TGCGCCAGCAGCCCCGGACTAGCGGGAGGGCCCACAGATACGCAGTATTTT. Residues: CASSPGLAGGPTDTQYF.

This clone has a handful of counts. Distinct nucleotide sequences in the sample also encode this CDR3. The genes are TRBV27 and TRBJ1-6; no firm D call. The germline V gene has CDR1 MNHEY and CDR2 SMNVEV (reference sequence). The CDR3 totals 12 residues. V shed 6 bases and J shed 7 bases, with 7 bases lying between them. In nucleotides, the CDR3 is TGTGCCAGCAGCTTCCCGAATTCACCCCTCCACTTT. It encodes CASSFPNSPLHF.

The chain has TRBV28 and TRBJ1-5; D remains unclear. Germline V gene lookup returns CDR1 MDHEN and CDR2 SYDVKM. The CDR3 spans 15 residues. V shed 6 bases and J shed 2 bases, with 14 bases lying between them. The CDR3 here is CASSRAGLRNQPQHF. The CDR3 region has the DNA TGTGCCAGCAGCCGGGCCGGGCTTCGCAATCAGCCCCAGCATTTT.

DNA of the CDR3: TGCGCCAGCAGAAAGTCGGCGGGAGATCCCAAAGAGACCCAGTACTTC. It yields the protein CASRKSAGDPKETQYF. V and J are TRBV4-1 and TRBJ2-5; 7 positions agree with TRBD2. CDR1 and CDR2 from the germline V gene are MGHRA and YSYEKL. The CDR3 extends over 16 amino acids. J lost 3 bases, V lost 6 bases, and 13 bases had no gene match.

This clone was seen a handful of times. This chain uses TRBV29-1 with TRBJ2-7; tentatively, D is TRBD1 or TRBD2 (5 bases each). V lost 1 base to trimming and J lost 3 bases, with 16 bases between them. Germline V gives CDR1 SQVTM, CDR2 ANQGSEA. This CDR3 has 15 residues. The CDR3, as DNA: TGCAGCGTTGAAGGAGGGACCGGGGCTTTCTACGAGCAGTACTTC. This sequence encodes CSVEGGTGAFYEQYF.

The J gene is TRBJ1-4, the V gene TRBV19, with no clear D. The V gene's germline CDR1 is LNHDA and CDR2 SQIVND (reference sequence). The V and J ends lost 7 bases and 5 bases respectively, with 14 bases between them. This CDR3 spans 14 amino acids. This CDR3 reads CASTKAGNNEKLFF. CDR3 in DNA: TGTGCCAGTACCAAGGCGGGGAACAATGAAAAACTGTTTTTT.

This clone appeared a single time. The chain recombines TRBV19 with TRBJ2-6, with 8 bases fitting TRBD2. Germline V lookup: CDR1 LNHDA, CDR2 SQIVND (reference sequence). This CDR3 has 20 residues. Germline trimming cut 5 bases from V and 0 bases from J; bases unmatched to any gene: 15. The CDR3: CASSQWNSGLGRSGANVLTF. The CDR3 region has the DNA TGTGCCAGTAGTCAGTGGAATTCGGGACTAGGACGCTCTGGGGCCAACGTCCTGACTTTC. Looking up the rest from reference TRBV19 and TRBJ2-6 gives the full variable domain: DGGITQSPKYLFRKEGQNVTLSCEQNLNHDAMYWYRQDPGQGLRLIYYSQIVNDFQKGDIAEGYSVSREKKESFPLTVTSAQKNPTAFYLCASSQWNSGLGRSGANVLTFGAGSRLTVL.

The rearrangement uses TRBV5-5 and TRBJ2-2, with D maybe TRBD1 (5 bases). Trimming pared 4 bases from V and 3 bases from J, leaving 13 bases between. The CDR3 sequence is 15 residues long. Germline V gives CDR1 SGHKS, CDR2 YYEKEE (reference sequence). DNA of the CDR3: TGTGCCAGCAGCCTCAGGGAATTGGACACCGGGGAGCTGTTTTTT. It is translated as CASSLRELDTGELFF.